These T cell receptor beta chains were read from a single sample in a study of shared clonotypes between healthy human individuals. The data were produced by immunoSEQ multiplex PCR, yet TCRdb's version contains in-frame clones alone and is incomplete. Among about 2.4 million clones listed, 90% to 95% were seen once. Material: naive CD4+ T cells from PBMCs. The receptors stem from a man younger than 35 in good health. Some clones in this sample may be carry-over from other donors' samples. Each CDR3 is given with its conserved first and last residue. A D gene is named only where the DNA matches it firmly. Part of the rows lack a size; the others show once, few, many or a class for expanded clones.

j_call,cdr3_length,clone_size,v_call,d_call,cdr3_aa,cdr3_nt
TRBJ2-7,14,.,TRBV7-9,.,CASSLTSSLYEQYF,TGTGCCAGCAGCTTAACTAGCTCGCTCTACGAGCAGTACTTC
TRBJ2-7,14,.,TRBV6-5,TRBD2,CASSQLAGHYEQYF,TGTGCCAGCAGTCAACTAGCGGGCCACTACGAGCAGTACTTC
TRBJ2-7,14,.,TRBV5-1,.,CASSWAGQTHEQYF,TGCGCCAGCAGCTGGGCAGGTCAGACCCACGAGCAGTACTTC
TRBJ2-7,15,.,TRBV19,.,CASSYRAAEPYEQYF,TGTGCCAGTAGTTATCGGGCAGCCGAACCCTACGAGCAGTACTTC
TRBJ1-2,14,.,TRBV2,TRBD1,CASREGQGSHGYTF,TGTGCCAGCAGGGAGGGACAGGGGTCGCATGGCTACACCTTC
TRBJ1-2,13,.,TRBV5-1,.,CASSLNSMSGYTF,TGCGCCAGCAGCTTAAACAGTATGTCGGGCTACACCTTC
TRBJ1-5,16,.,TRBV19,TRBD1,CASSTVGTGVGQPQHF,TGTGCCAGTAGTACCGTCGGGACAGGGGTCGGTCAGCCCCAGCATTTT
TRBJ2-7,14,once,TRBV5-1,TRBD1,CASSSSGQGKEQYF,TGCGCCAGCAGCTCTTCGGGACAGGGGAAAGAGCAGTACTTC
TRBJ2-6,15,.,TRBV6-6,.,CASMLPLGGANVLTF,TGTGCCAGCATGCTGCCTCTCGGGGGGGCCAACGTCCTGACTTTC
TRBJ1-5,16,.,TRBV27,.,CASSLGRQYSNQPQHF,TGTGCCAGCAGTTTGGGAAGACAGTATAGCAATCAGCCCCAGCATTTT
TRBJ1-1,13,.,TRBV6-1,.,CASSAEGAAEAFF,TGTGCCAGCAGCGCTGAAGGGGCAGCAGAAGCTTTCTTT
TRBJ2-4,16,.,TRBV5-1,.,CASTRGESGRVNIQYF,TGCGCCAGCACCCGTGGTGAGTCAGGGCGCGTGAACATTCAGTACTTC
TRBJ2-1,16,.,TRBV9,TRBD2,CASSVESGRTGYEQFF,TGTGCCAGCAGCGTAGAGAGCGGGAGGACGGGGTATGAGCAGTTCTTC
TRBJ1-1,14,once,TRBV28,.,CASSLDRMGTEAFF,TGTGCCAGCAGTTTAGACAGGATGGGCACTGAAGCTTTCTTT
TRBJ2-2,14,.,TRBV2,TRBD1,CASRGQLNTGELFF,TGTGCCAGCAGGGGACAGCTGAACACCGGGGAGCTGTTTTTT
TRBJ1-2,18,.,TRBV4-2,TRBD1,CASSQVRWKGANNYGYTF,TGTGCCAGCAGCCAAGTTAGGTGGAAGGGGGCCAACAACTATGGCTACACCTTC
TRBJ2-5,15,.,TRBV6-1,TRBD1,CASSRTGASGETQYF,TGTGCCAGCAGCCGGACAGGGGCATCAGGAGAGACCCAGTACTTC
TRBJ2-1,15,.,TRBV5-1,TRBD1,CASSSVQGAVGEQFF,TGCGCCAGCAGCTCGGTACAGGGGGCAGTTGGTGAGCAGTTCTTC
TRBJ2-7,15,.,TRBV4-1,.,CASSQPTTAKYEQYF,TGCGCCAGCAGCCAACCCACGACGGCAAAGTACGAGCAGTACTTC
TRBJ2-5,14,.,TRBV15,TRBD1,CATQAGDRGETQYF,TGTGCCACTCAAGCGGGCGACAGGGGGGAGACCCAGTACTTC
TRBJ1-2,11,.,TRBV30,.,CALKVRVGYTF,TGTGCCTTGAAGGTCCGGGTTGGCTACACCTTC
TRBJ2-7,15,.,TRBV27,TRBD2,CASRFQGLATYEQYF,TGTGCCAGCAGATTTCAGGGACTAGCGACGTACGAGCAGTACTTC
TRBJ2-1,16,.,TRBV4-3,.,CASSQDTAPGRDEQFF,TGCGCCAGCAGCCAAGATACGGCTCCGGGGCGCGATGAGCAGTTCTTC
TRBJ2-1,12,few,TRBV5-1,.,CASSLTGNEQFF,TGCGCCAGCAGCTTGACCGGCAATGAGCAGTTCTTC
TRBJ2-1,14,.,TRBV2,.,CASIMDYLYNEQFF,TGTGCCAGCATCATGGACTACCTATACAATGAGCAGTTCTTC
TRBJ1-1,12,few,TRBV28,.,CATPGQPAEAFF,TGTGCCACCCCAGGACAGCCCGCTGAAGCTTTCTTT
TRBJ2-7,14,.,TRBV27,.,CATPPLGIIYEQYF,TGTGCCACCCCTCCCCTGGGGATCATTTACGAGCAGTACTTC
TRBJ2-2,15,.,TRBV30,.,CAWSGSGLRTGELFF,TGTGCCTGGAGTGGTTCGGGACTGCGAACCGGGGAGCTGTTTTTT
TRBJ2-7,16,.,TRBV28,TRBD1,CASSEAASGGLYEQYF,TGTGCCAGCAGCGAGGCTGCCTCAGGGGGCCTCTACGAGCAGTACTTC
TRBJ2-5,13,.,TRBV9,TRBD1,CASSGNRGETQYF,TGTGCCAGCAGCGGAAACAGGGGAGAGACCCAGTACTTC
TRBJ2-1,15,.,TRBV19,TRBD1,CASSSQGAIGNEQFF,TGTGCCAGTAGTAGTCAGGGGGCGATAGGGAATGAGCAGTTCTTC
TRBJ2-5,14,.,TRBV18,.,CASSPGGAGETQYF,TGTGCCAGCTCACCAGGAGGGGCAGGGGAGACCCAGTACTTC
TRBJ2-1,16,once,TRBV5-1,TRBD1,CASSYLDRGRDNEQFF,TGCGCCAGCAGCTACCTGGACAGGGGGCGAGACAATGAGCAGTTCTTC
TRBJ1-1,14,.,TRBV5-4,TRBD1,CASSPDRPNTEAFF,TGTGCCAGCAGCCCGGACAGGCCCAACACTGAAGCTTTCTTT
TRBJ2-1,15,.,TRBV28,TRBD2,CASSLWTSGNNEQFF,TGTGCCAGCAGTTTATGGACTAGCGGGAACAATGAGCAGTTCTTC
TRBJ2-2,15,.,TRBV11-3,TRBD1,CASSSTGAETGELFF,TGTGCCAGCAGCTCGACAGGGGCCGAAACCGGGGAGCTGTTTTTT
TRBJ2-3,17,.,TRBV5-4,TRBD2,CASSAQIAGPSTDTQYF,TGTGCCAGCAGCGCACAAATAGCGGGCCCTAGCACAGATACGCAGTATTTT
TRBJ1-1,17,.,TRBV5-5,.,CASSWEVRYGRWTEAFF,TGTGCCAGCAGCTGGGAGGTGCGGTACGGGAGGTGGACTGAAGCTTTCTTT
TRBJ2-7,16,.,TRBV5-3,.,CARSFYGEQGTYEQYF,TGTGCCAGAAGCTTTTACGGGGAACAGGGAACCTACGAGCAGTACTTC
TRBJ1-3,16,.,TRBV5-1,.,CASSLGAGDSGNTIYF,TGCGCCAGCAGCTTGGGGGCAGGAGACTCTGGAAACACCATATATTTT
TRBJ2-5,14,.,TRBV6-1,.,CASSERQGRETQYF,TGTGCCAGCAGTGAAAGGCAGGGCCGAGAGACCCAGTACTTC
TRBJ1-5,14,.,TRBV19,.,CASSIGTDSQPQHF,TGTGCCAGTAGTATAGGGACAGATTCCCAGCCCCAGCATTTT
TRBJ1-1,16,.,TRBV5-6,.,CASSPDRGARDTEAFF,TGTGCCAGCAGCCCCGACCGGGGGGCGCGGGACACTGAAGCTTTCTTT
TRBJ2-3,16,.,TRBV7-2,TRBD2,CASSLVAGARTDTQYF,TGTGCCAGCAGCTTAGTAGCGGGAGCCCGCACAGATACGCAGTATTTT
TRBJ1-5,13,.,TRBV7-9,.,CACGRGDNQPQHF,TGTGCCTGTGGGAGGGGAGACAATCAGCCCCAGCATTTT
TRBJ1-4,19,.,TRBV7-9,.,CASSLGNALAMVTNEKLFF,TGTGCCAGCAGCTTAGGCAACGCGCTTGCCATGGTAACTAATGAAAAACTGTTTTTT
TRBJ1-1,11,few,TRBV29-1,.,CSARENTEAFF,TGCAGCGCCAGGGAGAACACTGAAGCTTTCTTT
TRBJ2-2,11,.,TRBV27,.,CASTTTGELFF,TGTGCCAGCACCACCACCGGGGAGCTGTTTTTT
TRBJ2-7,14,.,TRBV5-1,TRBD1,CASSTRDRSNEQYF,TGCGCCAGCAGCACCCGGGACAGGTCTAACGAGCAGTACTTC
TRBJ2-7,11,.,TRBV29-1,TRBD2,CSASGTYEQYF,TGCAGCGCAAGCGGGACCTACGAGCAGTACTTC
TRBJ2-7,21,once,TRBV4-3,.,CASSRHAARFESWGPTYEQYF,TGCGCCAGCAGCCGCCACGCGGCTAGGTTTGAAAGTTGGGGCCCTACGTACGAGCAGTACTTC
TRBJ1-2,14,.,TRBV11-2,TRBD1,CASSFLTGGRGYTF,TGTGCCAGCAGCTTCCTTACAGGGGGACGCGGCTACACCTTC
TRBJ1-4,15,.,TRBV28,TRBD1,CASRDPTGVNEKLFF,TGTGCCAGCCGAGACCCGACAGGGGTTAATGAAAAACTGTTTTTT
TRBJ1-4,15,.,TRBV9,.,CASSVAPGGNEKLFF,TGTGCCAGCAGCGTAGCCCCGGGGGGGAATGAAAAACTGTTTTTT
TRBJ1-4,14,.,TRBV10-3,TRBD1,CAISRGLWGEKLFF,TGTGCCATCAGTAGGGGGCTCTGGGGTGAAAAACTGTTTTTT